This T cell receptor (beta chain) is drawn from a study of blood T cell repertoires in COVID-19. Clones were sequenced by immunoSEQ multiplex PCR, and TCRdb holds only the in-frame ones, with some missing. Of some 160,000 clones listed, around nine tenths are singletons. The germline CDR1 and CDR2 sequences are SSHAT and FNYEAQ (reference sequence). The CDR3 is 13 residues long. On this clone itself: Sequence at one end of the junction differs from germline and may be a read error.

Sequenced input: peripheral blood. V and J are TRBV7-7 and TRBJ1-1; 7 bases agree with TRBD1. This TCR derives from a woman of 80 years or more with COVID-19, enrolled during active disease. The CDR3 protein is CASSLDRYAEAFF. The CDR3 DNA is TGTGCTAGCAGCTTGGACAGGTACGCTGAAGCTTTCTTT.